This T cell receptor beta chain was sequenced during a study of control samples from healthy donors and cancer patients. Some clones are missing from TCRdb's copy, which holds only in-frame ones; the method was immunoSEQ multiplex PCR. Of about 140,000 clones in the sample, roughly 89% were seen once. V shed 6 bases, J shed 2 bases, and the junction held 11 bases outside the gene matches. Germline V gene sequence: CDR1 MNHEY, CDR2 SMNVEV (reference sequence). The CDR3 loop spans 17 amino acids. The sequenced sample was blood. The receptor's source is a man aged 30 to 39 in good health. The genes are TRBV27 and TRBJ2-5; 11 nucleotides line up with TRBD2. CDR3 loop: CASSTPNRLAGQETQYF. In DNA form, the CDR3 reads TGTGCCAGCAGCACCCCCAACAGACTAGCGGGGCAAGAGACCCAGTACTTC.